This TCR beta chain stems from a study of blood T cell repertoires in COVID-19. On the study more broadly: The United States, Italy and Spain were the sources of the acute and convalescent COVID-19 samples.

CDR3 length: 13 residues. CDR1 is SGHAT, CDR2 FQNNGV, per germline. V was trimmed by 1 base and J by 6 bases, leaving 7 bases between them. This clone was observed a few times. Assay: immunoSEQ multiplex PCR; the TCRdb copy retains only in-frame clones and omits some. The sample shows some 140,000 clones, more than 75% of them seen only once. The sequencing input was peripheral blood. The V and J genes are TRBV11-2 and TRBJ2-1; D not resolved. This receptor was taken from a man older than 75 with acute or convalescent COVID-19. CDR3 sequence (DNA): TGTGCCAGCAGCTTAGTTTATGTCAATGAGCAGTTCTTC. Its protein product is CASSLVYVNEQFF.